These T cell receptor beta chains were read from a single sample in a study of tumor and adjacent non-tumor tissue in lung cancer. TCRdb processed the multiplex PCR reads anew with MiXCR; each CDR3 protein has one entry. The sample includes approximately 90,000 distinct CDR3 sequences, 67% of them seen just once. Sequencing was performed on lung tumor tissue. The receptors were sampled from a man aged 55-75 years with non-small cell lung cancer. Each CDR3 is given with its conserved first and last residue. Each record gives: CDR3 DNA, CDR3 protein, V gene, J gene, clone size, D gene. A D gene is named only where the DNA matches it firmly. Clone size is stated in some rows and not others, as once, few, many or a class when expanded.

TGTGCCAGCAGCTCTAATAGGATGGTTCTGGGGGCCAACGTCCTGACTTTC,CASSSNRMVLGANVLTF,TRBV7-9,TRBJ2-6,few,NA
TGCGCCAGCAGCCCAACCGGGGCAGGGGGCAGAGGCTACTATGGCTACACCTTC,CASSPTGAGGRGYYGYTF,TRBV4-1,TRBJ1-2,NA,TRBD1
TGCGCCAGCAGCCTTCTCGGACAGGCAGATACGCAGTATTTT,CASSLLGQADTQYF,TRBV4-1,TRBJ2-3,many,TRBD1
TGTGCCAGCAGCTTAAGCTCTAACACTGAAGCTTTCTTT,CASSLSSNTEAFF,TRBV7-2,TRBJ1-1,NA,NA
TGCAGCGTGTACGGGACTAGCGGAATGAACAGCGGGGAACTGTTTTTT,CSVYGTSGMNSGELFF,TRBV29-1,TRBJ2-2,NA,TRBD2
TGCAGCAGCGCACAGGGCCGCAATCAGCCCCAGCATTTT,CSSAQGRNQPQHF,TRBV20-1,TRBJ1-5,NA,NA
TGTGCCAGCTTGGCGGAGGCGAGGGATCAGCAGTTCTTC,CASLAEARDQQFF,TRBV12-3/TRBV12-4,TRBJ2-1,many,NA
TGCAGCTTTGAAGGGCTAGCGGGCACCGGGGAGCTGTTTTTT,CSFEGLAGTGELFF,TRBV29-1,TRBJ2-2,NA,TRBD2
TGTGCCAGCATCCGTGGTAACAGGGCCACCGGGGAGCTGTTTTTT,CASIRGNRATGELFF,TRBV5-5,TRBJ2-2,many,NA
TGTGTCAGTAGCGCGACAGGGTTTGAAGCTTTCTTT,CVSSATGFEAFF,TRBV5-5,TRBJ1-1,NA,TRBD1
TGCAGTGCTAGAGGCCCGAAAGAGAGGCAGTACTTC,CSARGPKERQYF,TRBV20-1,TRBJ2-5,NA,NA
TGCGCCAGCAGCTTGGGATGGGTAGGGGACGAGCAGAAGTTC,CASSLGWVGDEQKF,TRBV5-1,TRBJ2-7,once,NA
TGTGACAGCAGCTTGGGCGACAGGGGGCGTGTTGGGGCCAACGTCCTGACTTTC,CDSSLGDRGRVGANVLTF,TRBV5-6,TRBJ2-6,NA,TRBD1
TGCGTCAGCAGCCAAGTACTAGATGGGAGCACAGATACGCAGTATTTT,CVSSQVLDGSTDTQYF,TRBV4-3,TRBJ2-3,NA,NA
TGTGCCAGCAGTGAGTGGACAGTCTATGGCTACACCTTC,CASSEWTVYGYTF,TRBV12-3/TRBV12-4,TRBJ1-2,NA,NA
TGTGCCAGCAGTTTAACGACTTATGGCTACACCTTC,CASSLTTYGYTF,TRBV12-3/TRBV12-4,TRBJ1-2,many,NA
TGCAGTGCTAGAGATCCTTCAGGGGGCAGGGGCAATCAGCCCCAGCATTTT,CSARDPSGGRGNQPQHF,TRBV20-1,TRBJ1-5,many,TRBD1
TGTGCCAGCAGCTTGCGGGGGCAACAAGAGACCCAGTACTTC,CASSLRGQQETQYF,TRBV11-3,TRBJ2-5,NA,NA
TGTGCCAGCAGCTACTTACCGGGAGACCTTAATTCACCCCTCCACTTT,CASSYLPGDLNSPLHF,TRBV5-4,TRBJ1-6,NA,NA
TGTGCCAGTAGCTTAGGCGGGACAGGGGACTTCTACGAGCAGTACTTC,CASSLGGTGDFYEQYF,TRBV13,TRBJ2-7,NA,TRBD1
TGCACCAGCAGCCCAATCCGGACAGGCTCCGATGAGCAGTACTTC,CTSSPIRTGSDEQYF,TRBV4-3,TRBJ2-7,NA,TRBD1
TGTGCCAGCAGTTTGGTGGGGTCCGGGGAGCTGTTTTTT,CASSLVGSGELFF,TRBV12-3/TRBV12-4,TRBJ2-2,many,NA
TGTGCCAGCAGACGTACAGGGTCCTACAAGCAGTACTTC,CASRRTGSYKQYF,TRBV11-2,TRBJ2-7,NA,NA
TGTGCCAGCAGCTTGAAGTCAACTAATGAAAAACTGTTTTTT,CASSLKSTNEKLFF,TRBV13,TRBJ1-4,many,NA
TGTGCTAGCGGCATGACAGGGGGTGACTATGGCTACACCTTC,CASGMTGGDYGYTF,TRBV6-1,TRBJ1-2,NA,TRBD1
TGTGCCAGCAGCCTCCCGGGACTAGCGGGAGGCCTATCAGAGTACAATGAGCAGTTCTTC,CASSLPGLAGGLSEYNEQFF,TRBV13,TRBJ2-1,NA,TRBD2
TGCAGTGCTAGAGGGCCCGGGACTAGCGGGGTCAATGAGCAGCTCTTC,CSARGPGTSGVNEQLF,TRBV20-1,TRBJ2-1,NA,TRBD2
TGTGCCAGCAGTCGCCTAGTCTCAAACTATGAACAGTTCTTC,CASSRLVSNYEQFF,TRBV2,TRBJ2-1,NA,NA
TGTGCCAGCAGCTCCGACTCCTCTTCCTACGAGCAGTACTTC,CASSSDSSSYEQYF,TRBV7-2,TRBJ2-7,few,NA
TGTGCCAGCAGCTTGCTGGGACAGATGAACACCGGGGAGCTGTTTTTT,CASSLLGQMNTGELFF,TRBV11-3,TRBJ2-2,NA,TRBD1
TGTGCCAGCAACGACGACAGTCGGACCGGGGAGCTGTTTTTT,CASNDDSRTGELFF,TRBV28,TRBJ2-2,NA,NA
TGCAGCCTTGAAGTGGACACCTACGAGCAGTACTTC,CSLEVDTYEQYF,TRBV29-1,TRBJ2-7,NA,NA
TGCGCCAGCAGCTTCGGGGTCGGCACTGAAGCTTTCTTT,CASSFGVGTEAFF,TRBV5-1,TRBJ1-1,NA,NA
TGCAGCGGGGGGGGTTGGACAGGGGACAATGAGCAGTTCTTC,CSGGGWTGDNEQFF,TRBV29-1,TRBJ2-1,many,TRBD1
TGTGCCAGCAGTTCAGGGACGGTAGCCAAAAACATTCAGTACTTC,CASSSGTVAKNIQYF,TRBV28,TRBJ2-4,NA,NA
TGTGCCAGCAGCCAAGATCGACGGGGGACACGCGCGGGGAGTACTAATGAAAAACTGTTTTTT,CASSQDRRGTRAGSTNEKLFF,TRBV4-2,TRBJ1-4,many,NA
TGTACCAGCAGTGAATCACGGGAGACCCAGTACTTC,CTSSESRETQYF,TRBV6-1,TRBJ2-5,NA,NA
TGCGCCAGCAGCCAAGATAGGAGGTACCCCGAGAGCTCCTATAATTCACCCCTCCACTTT,CASSQDRRYPESSYNSPLHF,TRBV4-3,TRBJ1-6,many,NA
TGCAGTGCTAGTACGGGACTAGCGTTAAATGAGCAGTTCTTC,CSASTGLALNEQFF,TRBV20-1,TRBJ2-1,many,TRBD2
TGTGCCAACAGCTTAGAAGAGACAGACCAAGAGACCCAGTACTTC,CANSLEETDQETQYF,TRBV11-2,TRBJ2-5,NA,NA
TGTGCCAGCATTCCCGGGGGGTCCTACGAGCAGTACTTC,CASIPGGSYEQYF,TRBV5-1,TRBJ2-7,NA,TRBD2